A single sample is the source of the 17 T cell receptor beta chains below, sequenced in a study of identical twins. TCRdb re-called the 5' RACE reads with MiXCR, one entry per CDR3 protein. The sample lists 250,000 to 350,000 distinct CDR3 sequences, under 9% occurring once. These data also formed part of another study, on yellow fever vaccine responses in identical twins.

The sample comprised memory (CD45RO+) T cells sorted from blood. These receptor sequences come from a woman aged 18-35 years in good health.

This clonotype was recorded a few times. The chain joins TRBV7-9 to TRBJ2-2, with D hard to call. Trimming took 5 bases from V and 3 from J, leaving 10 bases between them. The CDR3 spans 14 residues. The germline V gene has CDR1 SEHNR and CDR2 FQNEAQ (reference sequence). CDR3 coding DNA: TGTGCCAGCAGCCCCCTTTTGGACACCGGGGAGCTGTTTTTT. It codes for CASSPLLDTGELFF.

CDR3 nucleotide sequence: TGTGCCAGCAGTGACCTACTTACCACTCCCCGGGAGGGCTACACCTTC. It encodes CASSDLLTTPREGYTF. The V and J genes are TRBV25-1 and TRBJ1-2; D uncertain. V dropped 3 bases and J dropped 8 bases, with 22 bases sitting between them. The CDR3 is made up of 16 amino acids. Germline CDR1 is MGHDK and CDR2 is SYGVNS.

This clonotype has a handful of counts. The CDR3: CASSLNGRGAAAFF. The CDR3 DNA reads as TGTGCCAGCAGTTTAAATGGCAGGGGGGCTGCAGCTTTCTTT. The chain is built from TRBV28 and TRBJ1-1; TRBD1 agrees at 7 bases. The CDR3 loop spans 14 amino acids. In germline, CDR1 is MDHEN, CDR2 SYDVKM. V shed 2 bases and J 10 bases; nucleotides not matched to a gene: 10.

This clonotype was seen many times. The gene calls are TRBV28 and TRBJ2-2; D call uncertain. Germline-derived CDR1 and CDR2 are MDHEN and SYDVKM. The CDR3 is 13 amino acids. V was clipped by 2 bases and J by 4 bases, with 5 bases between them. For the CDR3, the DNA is TGTGCCAGCAGTTTACTATCCACCGGGGAGCTGTTTTTT. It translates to CASSLLSTGELFF.

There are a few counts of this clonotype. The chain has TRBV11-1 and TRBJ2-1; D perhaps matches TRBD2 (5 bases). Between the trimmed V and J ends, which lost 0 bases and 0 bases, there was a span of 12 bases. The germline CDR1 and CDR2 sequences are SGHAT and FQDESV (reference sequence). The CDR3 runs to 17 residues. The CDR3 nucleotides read TGTGCCAGCAGCTTAGCGACTACAGCCCGCTCCTACAATGAGCAGTTCTTC. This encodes CASSLATTARSYNEQFF.

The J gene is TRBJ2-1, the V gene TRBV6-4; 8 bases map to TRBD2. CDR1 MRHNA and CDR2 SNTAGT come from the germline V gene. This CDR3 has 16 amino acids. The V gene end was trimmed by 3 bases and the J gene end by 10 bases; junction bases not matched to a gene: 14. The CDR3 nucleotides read TGTGCCAGCAGTGAATCAGCGGGGGAGCCCAGGGCCGAGCAGTTCTTC. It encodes CASSESAGEPRAEQFF.

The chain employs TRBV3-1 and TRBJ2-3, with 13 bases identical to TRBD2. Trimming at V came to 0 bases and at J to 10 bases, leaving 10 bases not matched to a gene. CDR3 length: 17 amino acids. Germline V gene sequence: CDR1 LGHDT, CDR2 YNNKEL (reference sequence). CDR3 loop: CASSQDRVRTSGSSQYF. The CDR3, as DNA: TGTGCCAGCAGCCAAGACAGGGTGCGGACTAGCGGGAGTTCGCAGTATTTT.

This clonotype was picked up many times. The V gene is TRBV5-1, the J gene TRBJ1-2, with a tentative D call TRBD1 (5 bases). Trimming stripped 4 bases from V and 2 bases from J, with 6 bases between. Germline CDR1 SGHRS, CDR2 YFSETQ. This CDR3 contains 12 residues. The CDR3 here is CASSDRNYGYTF. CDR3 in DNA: TGCGCCAGCAGCGACAGAAACTATGGCTACACCTTC.

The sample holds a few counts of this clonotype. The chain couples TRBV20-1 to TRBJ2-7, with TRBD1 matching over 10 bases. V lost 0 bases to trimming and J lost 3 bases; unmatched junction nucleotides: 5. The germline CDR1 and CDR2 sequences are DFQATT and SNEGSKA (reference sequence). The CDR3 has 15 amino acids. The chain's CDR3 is CSARDPGQGGYEQYV. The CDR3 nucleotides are TGCAGTGCTAGAGATCCAGGACAGGGGGGCTACGAGCAGTACGTC.

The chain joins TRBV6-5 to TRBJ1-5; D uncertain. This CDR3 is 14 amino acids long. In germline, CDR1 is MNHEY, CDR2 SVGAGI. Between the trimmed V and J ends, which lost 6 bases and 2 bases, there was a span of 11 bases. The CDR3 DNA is TGTGCCAGCAGATACCGAGAGGGCAATCAGCCCCAGCATTTT. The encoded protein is CASRYREGNQPQHF.

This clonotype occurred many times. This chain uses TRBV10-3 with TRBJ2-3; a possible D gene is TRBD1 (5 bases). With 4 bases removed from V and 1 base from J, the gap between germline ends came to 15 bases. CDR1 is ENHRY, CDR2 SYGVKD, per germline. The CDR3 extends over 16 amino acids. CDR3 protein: CAISVWQGEGTDTQYF. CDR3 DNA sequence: TGTGCCATCAGTGTTTGGCAGGGCGAGGGCACAGATACGCAGTATTTT.

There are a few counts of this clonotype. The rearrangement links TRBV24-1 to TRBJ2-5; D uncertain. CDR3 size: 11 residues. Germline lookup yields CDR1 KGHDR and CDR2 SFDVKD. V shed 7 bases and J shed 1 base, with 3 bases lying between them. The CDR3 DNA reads TGTGCCACCAGATTCCAAGAGACCCAGTACTTC. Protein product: CATRFQETQYF.

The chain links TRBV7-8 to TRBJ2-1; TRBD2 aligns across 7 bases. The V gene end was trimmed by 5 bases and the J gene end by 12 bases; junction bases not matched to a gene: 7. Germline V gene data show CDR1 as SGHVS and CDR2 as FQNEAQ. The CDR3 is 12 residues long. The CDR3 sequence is CASSPAGAGQFF. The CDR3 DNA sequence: TGTGCCAGCAGCCCCGCGGGAGCCGGGCAGTTCTTC.

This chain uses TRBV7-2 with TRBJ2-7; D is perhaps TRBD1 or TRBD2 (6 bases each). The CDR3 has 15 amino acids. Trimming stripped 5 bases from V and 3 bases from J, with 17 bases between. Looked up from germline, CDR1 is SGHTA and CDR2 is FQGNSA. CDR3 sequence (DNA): TGTGCCAGCAGCCCTGGGGGGCCTCTCGGCTACGAGCAGTACTTC. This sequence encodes CASSPGGPLGYEQYF.

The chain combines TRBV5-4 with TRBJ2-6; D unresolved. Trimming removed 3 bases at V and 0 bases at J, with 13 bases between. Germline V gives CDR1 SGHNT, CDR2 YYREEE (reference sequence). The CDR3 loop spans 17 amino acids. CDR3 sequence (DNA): TGTGCCAGCAGCTATAAAAACCGACCCTCTGGGGCCAACGTCCTGACTTTC. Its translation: CASSYKNRPSGANVLTF. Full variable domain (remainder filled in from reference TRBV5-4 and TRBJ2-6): ETGVTQSPTHLIKTRGQQVTLRCSSQSGHNTVSWYQQALGQGPQFIFQYYREEENGRGNFPPRFSGLQFPNYSSELNVNALELDDSALYLCASSYKNRPSGANVLTFGAGSRLTVL.

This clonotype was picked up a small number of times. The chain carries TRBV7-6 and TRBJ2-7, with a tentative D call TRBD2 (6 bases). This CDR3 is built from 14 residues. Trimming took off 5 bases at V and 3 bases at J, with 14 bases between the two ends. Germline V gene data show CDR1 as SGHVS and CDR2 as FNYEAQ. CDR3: CASSLHSGYYEQYF. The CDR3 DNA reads TGTGCCAGCAGCCTGCATAGCGGTTACTACGAGCAGTACTTC.

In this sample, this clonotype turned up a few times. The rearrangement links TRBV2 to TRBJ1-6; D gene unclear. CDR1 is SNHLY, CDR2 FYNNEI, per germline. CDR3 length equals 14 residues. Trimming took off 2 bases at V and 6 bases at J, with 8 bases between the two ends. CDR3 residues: CASSERRANSPLHF. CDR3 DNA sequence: TGTGCCAGCAGTGAACGCCGGGCTAATTCACCCCTCCACTTT.